These T cell receptor beta chains were read from a single sample in a study of blood T cell repertoires in COVID-19. The data were produced by immunoSEQ multiplex PCR, yet TCRdb's version contains in-frame clones alone and is incomplete. The sample lists about 330,000 clones; 87% were seen once. The material sequenced was PBMCs or T cells enriched from blood (not recorded which). The receptors here all came from a woman aged 25-40 years who had recovered from COVID-19. Both conserved end residues are part of each CDR3. A D gene is named only where the DNA matches it firmly. Part of the rows lack a size; the others show once, few, many or a class for expanded clones.

TRBD1	TRBJ2-2	NA	TRBV24-1	TGTGCCACCAGTGATGGGCGGACAGGGGGACGGACCGGGGAGCTGTTTTTT	CATSDGRTGGRTGELFF
NA	TRBJ1-2	NA	TRBV2	TGTGCCAGGGCTGGTGGTGGCTACACCTTC	CARAGGGYTF
NA	TRBJ1-1	NA	TRBV30	TGTGCCTGGAGACCGAACGGGAACACTGAAGCTTTCTTT	CAWRPNGNTEAFF
TRBD1	TRBJ1-5	NA	TRBV19	TGTGCCAGTAGATCCGGGACAGGGAATTTCTTCGATGGCAATCAGCCCCAGCATTTT	CASRSGTGNFFDGNQPQHF
TRBD2	TRBJ2-1	NA	TRBV5-1	TGCGCCAGCAGTCCCGGGACTAGCAATAATGAGCAGTTCTTC	CASSPGTSNNEQFF
NA	TRBJ2-1	NA	TRBV6-6	TGTGCCAGCAGGCGGATCTCATACAATGAGCAGTTCTTC	CASRRISYNEQFF
TRBD1	TRBJ1-1	NA	TRBV6-5	TGTGCCAGTTTCGCCACAGGGGGCAACACTGAAGCTTTCTTT	CASFATGGNTEAFF
NA	TRBJ2-2	NA	TRBV5-1	TGCGCCAGCAGCCGGACCCCCCCGCTACAGGTCGCCGGGGAGCTGTTTTTT	CASSRTPPLQVAGELFF
NA	TRBJ2-7	NA	TRBV27	TGTGCCAGCAGTTTATCGGGCAGCTACGAGCAGTACTTC	CASSLSGSYEQYF
TRBD1	TRBJ1-1	NA	TRBV19	TGTGCCAGTAGTGTGGACAGGGGGACTGAAGCTTTCTTT	CASSVDRGTEAFF
NA	TRBJ1-5	NA	TRBV2	TGTGCCAGCAGTGAAATATTCAATCAGCCCCAGCATTTT	CASSEIFNQPQHF
TRBD1	TRBJ1-1	NA	TRBV30	TGTGCCTGGGCGGGACAGATGAACACTGAAGCTTTCTTT	CAWAGQMNTEAFF
NA	TRBJ1-2	once	TRBV5-4	TGTGCCAGCAGCTTTGGTGGTAGTCCTACGGTGGGCTACACCTTC	CASSFGGSPTVGYTF
TRBD1	TRBJ2-1	few	TRBV19	TGTGCCAGTAGTATAAGGACAGGGGATCTATACAATGAGCAGTTCTTC	CASSIRTGDLYNEQFF
NA	TRBJ1-1	NA	TRBV10-3	TGTGCCATCAGTGACTGGACCGGGGAGAACACTGAAGCTTTCTTT	CAISDWTGENTEAFF
TRBD1	TRBJ1-2	NA	TRBV12-3/TRBV12-4	TGTGCCAGCAGTAAGACAGGGTATGGCTACACCTTC	CASSKTGYGYTF
TRBD1	TRBJ2-7	NA	TRBV11-2	TGTGCCAGCAGCTTAGAACAGGGGTCCGCCGAGCAGTACTTC	CASSLEQGSAEQYF
NA	TRBJ2-5	once	TRBV2	TGTGCCAGTTACACAGAGACCCAGTACTTC	CASYTETQYF
NA	TRBJ2-7	NA	TRBV5-5	TGTGCCAGCAGCTTGGGCGTTTACGAGCAGTACTTC	CASSLGVYEQYF
NA	TRBJ1-2	once	TRBV7-9	TGTGCCAGCAGCTCCGACAGTCCAACTAACTATGGCTACACCTTC	CASSSDSPTNYGYTF
TRBD2	TRBJ2-1	NA	TRBV7-2	TGTGCCAGCAGCTTCGAACTAGCGGGGGGGAATGAGCAGTTCTTC	CASSFELAGGNEQFF
TRBD1	TRBJ2-2	once	TRBV12-5	TGTGCTAGTGGTGTCGTCGGGACAGCAGACACCGGGGAGCTGTTTTTT	CASGVVGTADTGELFF
TRBD1	TRBJ1-2	NA	TRBV19	TGTGCCAGTAGTATAGGCACAGGGGCCTATGGCTACACCTTC	CASSIGTGAYGYTF
TRBD1	TRBJ2-3	NA	TRBV18	TGTGCCAGCTCACCAACCCGGGACAGGAGCCCAGATACGCAGTATTTT	CASSPTRDRSPDTQYF
NA	TRBJ1-1	NA	TRBV2	TGTGCCAGCAGTGACGTTGGCAGGGGTGAAACTGAAGCTTTCTTT	CASSDVGRGETEAFF
NA	TRBJ1-2	NA	TRBV15	TGTGCCACCAGCCGGGGGACCGGAGTTAACTATGGCTACACCTTC	CATSRGTGVNYGYTF
TRBD1	TRBJ1-4	once	TRBV7-9	TGTGCCAGCAGCTTAGGTCAGGGGGATGAAAAACTGTTTTTT	CASSLGQGDEKLFF
NA	TRBJ1-2	NA	TRBV6-5	TGTGCCAGCAGTCCTCGACAGGTGTATAACTATGGCTACACCTTC	CASSPRQVYNYGYTF